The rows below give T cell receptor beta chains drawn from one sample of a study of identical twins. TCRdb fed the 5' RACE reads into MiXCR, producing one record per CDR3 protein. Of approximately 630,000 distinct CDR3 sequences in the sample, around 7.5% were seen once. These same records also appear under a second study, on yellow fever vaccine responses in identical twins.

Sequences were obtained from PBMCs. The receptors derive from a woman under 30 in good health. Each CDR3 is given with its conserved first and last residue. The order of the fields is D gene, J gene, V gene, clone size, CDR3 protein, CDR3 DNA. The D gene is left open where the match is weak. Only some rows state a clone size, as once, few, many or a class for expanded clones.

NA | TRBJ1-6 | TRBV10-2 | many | CASSESARSPLHF | TGCGCCAGCAGTGAGTCGGCGCGTTCACCCCTCCACTTT
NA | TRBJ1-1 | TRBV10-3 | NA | CAISVQNRNTEAFF | TGTGCCATCAGTGTCCAAAACCGGAACACTGAAGCTTTCTTT
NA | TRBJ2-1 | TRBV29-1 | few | CSVEGEFRAYSYNEQFF | TGCAGCGTTGAGGGAGAATTTAGAGCGTACTCCTACAATGAGCAGTTCTTC
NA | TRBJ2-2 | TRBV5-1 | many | CASSYTSVANTGELFF | TGCGCCAGCAGCTATACCTCAGTCGCGAACACCGGGGAGCTGTTTTTT
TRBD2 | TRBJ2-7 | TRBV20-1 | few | CSASGTSGKSSYEQYF | TGCAGTGCTAGTGGGACTAGCGGGAAAAGCTCCTACGAGCAGTACTTC
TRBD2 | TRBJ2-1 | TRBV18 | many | CASSPGLAGAVSYNEQFF | TGTGCCAGCTCGCCGGGACTAGCGGGAGCGGTGTCCTACAATGAGCAGTTCTTC
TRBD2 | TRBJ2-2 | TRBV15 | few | CATSRSWTSGNTGELFF | TGTGCCACCAGCAGATCTTGGACTAGCGGGAACACCGGGGAGCTGTTTTTT
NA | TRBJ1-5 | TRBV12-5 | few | CASGSGFQGNQPQHF | TGTGCTAGTGGTTCCGGGTTCCAGGGCAATCAGCCCCAGCATTTT
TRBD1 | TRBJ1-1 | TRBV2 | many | CASRGQVNTEAFF | TGTGCCAGCAGGGGACAGGTGAACACTGAAGCTTTCTTT
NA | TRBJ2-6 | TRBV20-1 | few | CSARAHLSGANVLTF | TGCAGTGCTAGGGCACACCTCTCTGGGGCCAACGTCCTGACTTTC
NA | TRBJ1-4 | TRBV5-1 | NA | CASSLAWGATNEKLFF | TGCGCCAGCAGCCTAGCCTGGGGGGCAACTAATGAAAAACTGTTTTTT
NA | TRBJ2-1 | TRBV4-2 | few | CASSQDLGASNEQFF | TGTGCCAGCAGCCAAGATCTAGGGGCGAGCAATGAGCAGTTCTTC
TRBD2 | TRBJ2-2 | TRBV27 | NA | CASSRELAGRTGELFF | TGTGCCAGCAGCCGTGAACTAGCGGGTCGTACCGGGGAGCTGTTTTTT
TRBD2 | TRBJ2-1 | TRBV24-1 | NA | CATSGTVAGNQFF | TGTGCCACCAGTGGAACGGTAGCGGGAAATCAGTTCTTC
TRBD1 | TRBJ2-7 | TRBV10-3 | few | CASDRTGGIDEQYF | TGTGCCAGCGACCGGACAGGGGGCATAGACGAGCAGTACTTC
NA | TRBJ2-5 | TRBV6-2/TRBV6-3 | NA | CASSYLGRGGETQYF | TGTGCCAGCAGTTACCTTGGCAGGGGAGGAGAGACCCAGTACTTC
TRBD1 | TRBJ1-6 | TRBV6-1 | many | CASRSRQGAGSPLHF | TGTGCCAGCAGGTCCCGACAGGGGGCAGGTTCACCCCTCCACTTT
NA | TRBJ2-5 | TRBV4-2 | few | CASSQEGTGWLETQYF | TGTGCCAGCAGCCAAGAAGGAACAGGGTGGTTGGAGACCCAGTACTTC
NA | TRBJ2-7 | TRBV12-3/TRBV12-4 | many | CASSPTTFTTVAYEQYF | TGTGCCAGCAGCCCCACCACATTTACGACCGTAGCCTACGAGCAGTACTTC
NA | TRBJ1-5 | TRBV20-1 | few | CSARDKGLGNQPQHF | TGCAGTGCTAGAGATAAGGGTTTGGGCAATCAGCCCCAGCATTTT
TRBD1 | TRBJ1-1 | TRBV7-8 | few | CASSSRQGMNTEAFF | TGTGCCAGCAGCTCCAGACAGGGCATGAACACTGAAGCTTTCTTT
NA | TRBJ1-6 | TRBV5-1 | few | CASSPRTDFHNSPLHF | TGCGCCAGCAGCCCAAGGACGGATTTTCATAATTCACCCCTCCACTTT
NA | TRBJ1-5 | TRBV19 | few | CASSTGDYSNQPQHF | TGTGCCAGTAGTACAGGGGACTATAGCAATCAGCCCCAGCATTTT
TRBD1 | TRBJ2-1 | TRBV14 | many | CASSLAGTGTVNEQFF | TGTGCCAGCAGTTTAGCCGGGACAGGAACGGTCAATGAGCAGTTCTTC
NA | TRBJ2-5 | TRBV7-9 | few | CASSPLEETQYF | TGTGCCAGCAGCCCTTTGGAAGAGACCCAGTACTTC
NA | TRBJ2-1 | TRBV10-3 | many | CAISESEGGEQFF | TGTGCCATCAGTGAGTCGGAAGGTGGTGAGCAGTTCTTC
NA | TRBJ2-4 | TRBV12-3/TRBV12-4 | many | CASSLNLDKENIQYF | TGTGCCAGCAGTTTAAATTTGGACAAGGAAAACATTCAGTACTTC
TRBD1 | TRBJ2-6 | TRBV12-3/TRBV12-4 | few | CASTSDRVGANVLTF | TGTGCCAGCACCTCCGACAGGGTTGGGGCCAACGTCCTGACTTTC
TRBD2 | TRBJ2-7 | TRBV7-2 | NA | CASSLVTSGIYEQYF | TGTGCCAGCAGCTTAGTGACTAGCGGGATCTACGAGCAGTACTTC
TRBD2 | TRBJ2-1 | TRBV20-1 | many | CSARDPTSGRGNEQFF | TGCAGTGCTAGAGACCCGACTAGCGGGAGAGGCAATGAGCAGTTCTTC
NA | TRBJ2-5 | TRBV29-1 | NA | CSVERDSHLVTQYF | TGCAGCGTTGAAAGGGACTCACACCTCGTGACCCAGTACTTC
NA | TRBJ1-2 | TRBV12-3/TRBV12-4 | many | CASSTTDSVYGYTF | TGTGCCAGCAGTACCACGGACAGTGTCTATGGCTACACCTTC